This entry describes one T cell receptor beta chain. Amplification used 60 Vbeta primers and 13 Jbeta primers. Repertoires were generated with immunoSEQ multiplex PCR, while TCRdb's copy carries only in-frame clones and drops some. The sample holds about 140,000 clones; nearly 80% are singletons and the top ten take 1.7%. The data belong to a study of cytomegalovirus exposure and HLA in healthy donors. This TCR derives from a woman aged 30 to 39 in good health and CMV-seronegative. Input material: PBMCs.

DNA of the CDR3: TGTGCCAGCAGCTTGGACAGTCGATCCGGGGAGCTGTTTTTT. Protein product: CASSLDSRSGELFF. The V gene is TRBV5-8, the J gene TRBJ2-2; unclear D gene. Germline lookup yields CDR1 SGHTS and CDR2 YDEGEE. Trimming removed 0 bases at V and 6 bases at J, with 9 bases between. The CDR3 spans 14 residues.